Shown below are 9 T cell receptor beta chains from a single sample sequenced in a study of blood T cell repertoires in COVID-19. Using immunoSEQ multiplex PCR, the repertoire was profiled, and TCRdb retains in-frame clones only, with some absent. There are 200,000 to 300,000 clones in the sample; roughly 88% occur only once, and under 2.5% lies in the top ten. What was sequenced was peripheral blood. These receptors were obtained from a man aged 40-49 years who had recovered from COVID-19.

This clone was seen just once. The J gene is TRBJ2-7, the V gene TRBV4-3; possible D gene TRBD2, 6 bases. V was cut by 4 bases and J by 7 bases, with 20 bases left in between. This CDR3 comprises 15 residues. Looked up from germline, CDR1 is LGHNA and CDR2 is YSLEER. The CDR3 here is CASSPDLEGGGEQYF. In nucleotides, the CDR3 is TGCGCCAGCAGCCCCGACCTTGAGGGAGGAGGGGAGCAGTACTTC.

V usage is TRBV27 and J usage is TRBJ2-4; possibly TRBD1 for D (6 bases). Germline lookup yields CDR1 MNHEY and CDR2 SMNVEV (reference sequence). The CDR3 is 16 residues long. V was shortened by 6 bases and J by 3 bases, with 18 bases between the two germline ends. In DNA form, the CDR3 reads TGTGCCAGCAGCCCGACAGGCTATACGGGCAAAAACATTCAGTACTTC. It yields the protein CASSPTGYTGKNIQYF.

The chain recombines TRBV18 with TRBJ2-3; D is unclear. This CDR3 region has 15 residues. Looked up from germline, CDR1 is KGHSH and CDR2 is LQKENI. Deletions cut 2 bases from V and 4 bases from J, with 13 bases between. CDR3 region: CASSPFIRSPDTQYF. CDR3 in DNA: TGTGCCAGCTCACCATTCATCCGGTCCCCAGATACGCAGTATTTT.

This rearrangement joins TRBV30 to TRBJ1-4, with D maybe TRBD1 (5 bases). Looked up from germline, CDR1 is GTSNPN and CDR2 is SVGIG (reference sequence). Deletions cut 2 bases from V and 8 bases from J, with 12 bases between. The CDR3 extends over 13 amino acids. CDR3 in amino acids: CAWSWGGVEKLFF. The DNA for the CDR3 is TGTGCCTGGAGTTGGGGGGGGGTCGAAAAACTGTTTTTT.

The rearrangement links TRBV5-1 to TRBJ1-3; 8 bases fit TRBD1. With V trimmed by 4 bases and J by 3 bases, 6 bases remained unmatched. CDR1 is SGHRS, CDR2 YFSETQ, per germline. CDR3 length equals 15 residues. The CDR3 loop reads CASSPGQGGGNTIYF. CDR3 nucleotide sequence: TGCGCCAGCAGCCCAGGACAGGGTGGTGGAAACACCATATATTTT.

This chain uses TRBV13 with TRBJ1-2; D unresolved. The length of the CDR3 is 15 residues. V was cut by 2 bases and J by 6 bases, with 16 bases left in between. The V gene's germline CDR1 is PRHDT and CDR2 FYEKMQ (reference sequence). The CDR3 loop reads CASSLSTRAEHGYTF. CDR3 sequence (DNA): TGTGCCAGCAGCTTATCTACGAGGGCCGAGCATGGCTACACCTTC.

The chain carries TRBV18 and TRBJ2-1; TRBD1 matches at 10 bases. Germline CDR1 reads KGHSH; CDR2 reads LQKENI. This CDR3 is 17 amino acids long. J lost 1 base, V lost 3 bases, and 6 bases had no gene match. The CDR3 spells CASSPRQGAGSYNEQFF. CDR3 sequence (DNA): TGTGCCAGCTCACCTCGACAGGGGGCAGGGTCCTACAATGAGCAGTTCTTC. The entire variable domain, with the rest obtained from reference TRBV18 and TRBJ2-1, is as follows: NAGVMQNPRHLVRRRGQEARLRCSPMKGHSHVYWYRQLPEEGLKFMVYLQKENIIDESGMPKERFSAEFPKEGPSILRIQQVVRGDSAAYFCASSPRQGAGSYNEQFFGPGTRLTVL.

The CDR3 DNA is TGTGCCTGGAGTGGGGGTTCAGGGGCTAGCGGAAACAATGAGCAGTTCTTC. It encodes CAWSGGSGASGNNEQFF. The chain has TRBV30 and TRBJ2-1, with D possibly TRBD2 on 7 matching bases. CDR3 size: 17 residues. V was clipped by 1 base and J by 5 bases, with 21 bases between them. CDR1 is GTSNPN and CDR2 is SVGIG in the germline V gene (reference sequence).

V and J are TRBV24-1 and TRBJ2-1; TRBD1 might be the D (5 bases). CDR3 length: 13 residues. Between the trimmed V and J ends, which lost 12 bases and 3 bases, there was a span of 14 bases. Germline V lookup: CDR1 KGHDR, CDR2 SFDVKD. CDR3 in DNA: TGTGCCGGAGAGGCAGGGTGCTACAATGAGCAGTTCTTC. The encoded protein is CAGEAGCYNEQFF.